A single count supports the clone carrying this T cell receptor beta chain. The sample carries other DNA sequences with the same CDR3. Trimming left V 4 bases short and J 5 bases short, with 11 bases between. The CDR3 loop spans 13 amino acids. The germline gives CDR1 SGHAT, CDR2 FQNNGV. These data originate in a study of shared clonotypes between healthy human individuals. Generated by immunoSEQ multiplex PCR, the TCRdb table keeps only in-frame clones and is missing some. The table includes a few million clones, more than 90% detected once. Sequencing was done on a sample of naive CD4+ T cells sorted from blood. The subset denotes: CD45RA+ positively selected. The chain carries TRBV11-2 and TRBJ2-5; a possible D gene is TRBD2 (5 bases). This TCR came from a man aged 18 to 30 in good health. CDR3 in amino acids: CASSSGIQETQYF. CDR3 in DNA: TGTGCCAGCAGCTCCGGGATCCAGGAGACCCAGTACTTC.